This TCR beta chain came from a study of shared clonotypes between healthy human individuals. Overall study results and limits: All-four-donor shared clonotypes had higher generation probabilities than non-shared clonotypes did.

At the deep level, the assay was run. Per sorted-subset replicate PCR, input was approximately 0.2 ug DNA, representing tens of thousands of T cell genomes. Using immunoSEQ multiplex PCR, the repertoire was profiled, and TCRdb retains in-frame clones only, with some absent. The sample contains a few million clones, around 90% of which appear only once. Per the germline V gene, CDR1 is SEHNR and CDR2 is FQNEAQ (reference sequence). V lost 1 base, J lost 7 bases, and 13 bases lay in between. The CDR3 covers 15 residues. Worth noting for this clone: What it recognizes is unknown.

The sequenced material came from naive CD4+ T cells from PBMCs. The subset here: CD45RA+ positively selected. The chain carries TRBV7-9 and TRBJ2-2; no firm D call. The receptor's source is a man between 18 and 35 years old in good health. Some clones in this sample may be carry-over from other donors' samples. The DNA of the CDR3 is TGTGCCAGCAGCTTAGGAACAGCTGATGACGGGGAGCTGTTTTTT. Protein sequence: CASSLGTADDGELFF.